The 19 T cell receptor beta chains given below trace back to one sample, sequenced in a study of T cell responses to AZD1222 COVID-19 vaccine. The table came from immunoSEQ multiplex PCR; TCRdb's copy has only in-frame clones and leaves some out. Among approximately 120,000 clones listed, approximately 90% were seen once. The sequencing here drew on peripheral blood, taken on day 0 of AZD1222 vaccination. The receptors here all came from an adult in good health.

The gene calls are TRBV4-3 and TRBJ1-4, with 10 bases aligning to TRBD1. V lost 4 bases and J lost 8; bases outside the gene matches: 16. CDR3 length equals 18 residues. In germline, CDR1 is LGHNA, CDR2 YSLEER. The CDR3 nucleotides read TGCGCCAGCAGCCGAGCCGGGACAGGGGCCTCACGGGGAGAAAAACTGTTTTTT. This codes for CASSRAGTGASRGEKLFF.

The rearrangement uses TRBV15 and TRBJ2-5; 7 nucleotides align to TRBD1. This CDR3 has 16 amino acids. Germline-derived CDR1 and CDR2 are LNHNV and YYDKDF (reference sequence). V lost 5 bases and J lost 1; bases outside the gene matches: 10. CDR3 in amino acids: CATSPRDSKPQETQYF. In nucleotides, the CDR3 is TGTGCCACCAGCCCGAGGGACAGCAAACCCCAAGAGACCCAGTACTTC.

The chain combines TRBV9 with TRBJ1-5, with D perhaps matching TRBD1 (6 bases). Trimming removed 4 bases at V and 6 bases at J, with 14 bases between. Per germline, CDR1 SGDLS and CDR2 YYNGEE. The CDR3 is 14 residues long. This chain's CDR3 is CASSISGGGQPQHF. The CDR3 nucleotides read TGTGCCAGCAGCATATCGGGGGGCGGTCAGCCCCAGCATTTT.

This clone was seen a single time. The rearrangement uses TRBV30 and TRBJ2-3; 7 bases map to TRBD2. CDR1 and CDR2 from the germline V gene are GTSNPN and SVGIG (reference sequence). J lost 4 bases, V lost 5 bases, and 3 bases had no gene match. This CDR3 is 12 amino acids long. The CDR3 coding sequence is TGTGCCTGGGAGGGAGGGCCAGATACGCAGTATTTT. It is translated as CAWEGGPDTQYF. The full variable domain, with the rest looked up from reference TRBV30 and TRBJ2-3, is SQTIHQWPATLVQPVGSPLSLECTVEGTSNPNLYWYRQAAGRGLQLLFYSVGIGQISSEVPQNLSASRPQDRQFILSSKKLLLSDSGFYLCAWEGGPDTQYFGPGTRLTVL.

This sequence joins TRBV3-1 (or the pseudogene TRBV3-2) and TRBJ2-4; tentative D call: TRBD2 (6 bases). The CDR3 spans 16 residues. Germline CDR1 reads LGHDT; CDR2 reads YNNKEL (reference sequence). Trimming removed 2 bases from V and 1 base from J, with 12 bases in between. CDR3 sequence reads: CASSQPGSGAKNIQYF. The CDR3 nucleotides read TGTGCCAGCAGCCAACCAGGGAGCGGGGCCAAAAACATTCAGTACTTC.

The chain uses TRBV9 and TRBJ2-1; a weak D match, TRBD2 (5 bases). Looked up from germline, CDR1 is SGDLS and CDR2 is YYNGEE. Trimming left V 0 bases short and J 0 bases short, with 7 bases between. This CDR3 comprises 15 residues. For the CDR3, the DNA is TGTGCCAGCAGCGTAGTGGGGAGCTCCTACAATGAGCAGTTCTTC. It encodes CASSVVGSSYNEQFF. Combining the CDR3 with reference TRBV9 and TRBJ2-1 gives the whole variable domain DSGVTQTPKHLITATGQRVTLRCSPRSGDLSVYWYQQSLDQGLQFLIQYYNGEERAKGNILERFSAQQFPDLHSELNLSSLELGDSALYFCASSVVGSSYNEQFFGPGTRLTVL.

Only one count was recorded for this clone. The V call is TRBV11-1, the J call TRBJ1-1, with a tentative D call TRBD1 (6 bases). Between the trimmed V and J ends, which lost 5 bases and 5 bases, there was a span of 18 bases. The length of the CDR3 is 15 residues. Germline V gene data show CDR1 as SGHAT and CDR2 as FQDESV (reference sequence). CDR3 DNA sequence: TGTGCCAGCAGCCTTGCCCCATACAGGGAAACTGAAGCTTTCTTT. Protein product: CASSLAPYRETEAFF.

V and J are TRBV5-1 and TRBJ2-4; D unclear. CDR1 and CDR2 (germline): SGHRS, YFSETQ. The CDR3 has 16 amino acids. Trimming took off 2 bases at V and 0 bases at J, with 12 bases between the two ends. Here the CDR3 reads CASSFGPILAKNIQYF. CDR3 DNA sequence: TGCGCCAGCAGCTTTGGGCCGATCCTAGCCAAAAACATTCAGTACTTC. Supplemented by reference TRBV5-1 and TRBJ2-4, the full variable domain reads KAGVTQTPRYLIKTRGQQVTLSCSPISGHRSVSWYQQTPGQGLQFLFEYFSETQRNKGNFPGRFSGRQFSNSRSEMNVSTLELGDSALYLCASSFGPILAKNIQYFGAGTRLSVL.

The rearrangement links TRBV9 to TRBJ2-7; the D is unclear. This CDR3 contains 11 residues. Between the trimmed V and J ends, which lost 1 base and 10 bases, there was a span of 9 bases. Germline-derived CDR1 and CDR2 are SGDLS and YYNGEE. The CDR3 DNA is TGTGCCAGCAGCGTACCGCCCTTCCAGTACTTC. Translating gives CASSVPPFQYF.

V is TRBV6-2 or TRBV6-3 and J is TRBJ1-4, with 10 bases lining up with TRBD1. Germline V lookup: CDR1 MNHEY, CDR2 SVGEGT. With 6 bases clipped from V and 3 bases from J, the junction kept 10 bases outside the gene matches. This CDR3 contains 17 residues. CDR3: CASSDRGRGVSNEKLFF. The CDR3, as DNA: TGTGCCAGCAGCGACAGGGGGCGCGGGGTTTCTAATGAAAAACTGTTTTTT.

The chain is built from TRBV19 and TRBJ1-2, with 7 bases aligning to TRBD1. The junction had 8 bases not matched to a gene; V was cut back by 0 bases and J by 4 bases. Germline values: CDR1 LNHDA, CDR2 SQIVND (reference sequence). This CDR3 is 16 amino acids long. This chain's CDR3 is CASSIDRTGHPYGYTF. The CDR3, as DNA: TGTGCCAGTAGTATAGATCGGACAGGTCACCCCTATGGCTACACCTTC.

The CDR3 loop is CASSTRELITDTQYF. The CDR3 region has the DNA TGTGCCAGTAGTACGAGGGAATTGATCACAGATACGCAGTATTTT. This rearrangement joins TRBV19 to TRBJ2-3, with TRBD2 as a possible D gene (5 bases). Trimming removed 4 bases at V and 2 bases at J, with 13 bases between. The germline CDR1 and CDR2 sequences are LNHDA and SQIVND (reference sequence). The CDR3 sequence is 15 residues long. Based on the CDR3 plus reference TRBV19 and TRBJ2-3, the full variable domain is DGGITQSPKYLFRKEGQNVTLSCEQNLNHDAMYWYRQDPGQGLRLIYYSQIVNDFQKGDIAEGYSVSREKKESFPLTVTSAQKNPTAFYLCASSTRELITDTQYFGPGTRLTVL.

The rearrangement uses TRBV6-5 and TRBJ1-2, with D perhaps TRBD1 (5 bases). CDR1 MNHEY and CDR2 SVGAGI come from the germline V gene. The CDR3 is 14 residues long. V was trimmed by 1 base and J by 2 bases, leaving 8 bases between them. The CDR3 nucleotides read TGTGCCAGCAGTTACTGGGGGTCAAACTATGGCTACACCTTC. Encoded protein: CASSYWGSNYGYTF.

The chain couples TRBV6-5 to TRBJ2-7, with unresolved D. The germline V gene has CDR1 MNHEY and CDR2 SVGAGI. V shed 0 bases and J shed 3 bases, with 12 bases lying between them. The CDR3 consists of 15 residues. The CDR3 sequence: CASSYSRVTDYEQYF. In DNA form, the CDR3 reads TGTGCCAGCAGTTACTCGAGAGTTACGGACTACGAGCAGTACTTC.

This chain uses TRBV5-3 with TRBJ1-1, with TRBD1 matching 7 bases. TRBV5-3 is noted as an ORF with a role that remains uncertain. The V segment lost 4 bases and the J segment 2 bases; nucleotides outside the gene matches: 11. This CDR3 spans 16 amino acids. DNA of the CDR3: TGTGCCAGAAGCCCGGATTACAGGGGAGGAAACACTGAAGCTTTCTTT. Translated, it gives CARSPDYRGGNTEAFF.

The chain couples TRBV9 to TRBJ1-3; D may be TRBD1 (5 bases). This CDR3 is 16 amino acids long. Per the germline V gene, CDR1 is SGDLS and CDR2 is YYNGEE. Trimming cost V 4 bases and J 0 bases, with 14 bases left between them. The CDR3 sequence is CASSPRGDSSGNTIYF. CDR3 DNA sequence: TGTGCCAGCAGCCCTCGGGGCGATAGCTCTGGAAACACCATATATTTT.

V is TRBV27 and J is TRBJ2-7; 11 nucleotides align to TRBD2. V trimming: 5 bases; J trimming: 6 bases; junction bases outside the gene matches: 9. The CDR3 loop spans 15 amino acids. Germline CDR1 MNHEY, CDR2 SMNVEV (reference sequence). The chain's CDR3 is CASSLGLAGQSEQYF. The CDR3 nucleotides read TGTGCCAGCAGTCTAGGACTAGCGGGCCAGAGCGAGCAGTACTTC.

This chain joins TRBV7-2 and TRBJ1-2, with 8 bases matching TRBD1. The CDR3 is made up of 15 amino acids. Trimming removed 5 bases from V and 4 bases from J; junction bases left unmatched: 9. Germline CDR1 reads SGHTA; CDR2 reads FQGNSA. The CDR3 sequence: CASSVSTGVIYGYTF. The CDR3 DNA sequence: TGTGCCAGCAGCGTTTCGACAGGGGTTATCTATGGCTACACCTTC.

The CDR3 reads CASSKAHRDGGNTEAFF. For the CDR3, the DNA is TGTGCCAGCAGCAAAGCCCACCGGGACGGAGGGAACACTGAAGCTTTCTTT. This chain connects TRBV21-1 to TRBJ1-1. TRBV21-1 is classified as a pseudogene. The CDR3 contains 17 residues.